Listed below are T cell receptor beta chains from one sample, sequenced in a study of T cell repertoires in cytomegalovirus infection. TCRdb reprocessed the reads via MiXCR and lists one record per CDR3 protein. Here the sample spans a few hundred thousand distinct CDR3 sequences, 15% to 20% being singletons. The specimen sequenced was PBMCs. The receptor source for this set is a human donor in good health (CMV status not recorded). Some clones in this sample may be carry-over from other donors' samples. CDR3s include the opening cysteine and the closing phenylalanine or tryptophan. The D gene is left open where the match is weak. Some rows have no size entry. The others give once, few or many, or a class for an expanded clone.

D gene | J gene | V gene | clone size | CDR3 DNA | CDR3 protein
NA | TRBJ2-6 | TRBV3-1 | few | TGTGCCAGCAGCACGGGGTATGGTCTGGTCTCTGGGGCCAACGTCCTGACTTTC | CASSTGYGLVSGANVLTF
NA | TRBJ1-6 | TRBV5-8 | many | TGTGCCAGCAGCTCGCAAGGAACTTATAATTCACCCCTCCACTTT | CASSSQGTYNSPLHF
TRBD1 | TRBJ1-6 | TRBV27 | NA | TGTGCCAGCCGCAGGGGGCGCGGCCTGGATTCACCCCTCCACTTT | CASRRGRGLDSPLHF
NA | TRBJ1-4 | TRBV5-1 | NA | TGCGCCAGCAGGCTTCAGGGGACTAATGAAAAACTGTTTTTT | CASRLQGTNEKLFF
NA | TRBJ1-1 | TRBV20-1 | few | TGCAGTGCGTACGACAACCGGGCCGGCACTGAAGCTTTCTTT | CSAYDNRAGTEAFF
NA | TRBJ2-2 | TRBV18 | NA | TGTGCCAGCTCACCACGGACCTCAGGAGGGGGGCATAACACCGGGGAGCTGTTTTTT | CASSPRTSGGGHNTGELFF
NA | TRBJ2-1 | TRBV7-9 | many | TGTGCCAGCAGCTTAGGGTTCACAGGCTACTCCTACAATGAGCAGTTCTTC | CASSLGFTGYSYNEQFF
NA | TRBJ2-1 | TRBV6-6 | many | TGTGCCAGCAGTTACTCGGCAGGGAGAGAGCAGTTCTTC | CASSYSAGREQFF
NA | TRBJ1-1 | TRBV7-9 | NA | TGTGCCAGCAGCTTTATGGGGGCTGAAGCTTTCTTT | CASSFMGAEAFF
TRBD1 | TRBJ2-2 | TRBV11-3 | few | TGTGCCAGCAGCTCTAGCAGGGGAAGACAGGGGGTCTCATTGTCGAACACCGGGGAGCTGTTTTTT | CASSSSRGRQGVSLSNTGELFF
NA | TRBJ2-3 | TRBV5-1 | NA | TGCGCCAGCAGCTTCGGGACTCTAGACACAGATACGCAGTATTTT | CASSFGTLDTDTQYF
NA | TRBJ1-1 | TRBV12-3/TRBV12-4 | few | TGTGCCAGCAGCTCACGGAATCCGACCCAGGGTGAAGCTTTCTTT | CASSSRNPTQGEAFF
NA | TRBJ1-1 | TRBV5-1 | few | TGCGCCAGCAGCTTGGCCGAACAGGGCGGGACTGAAGCTTTCTTT | CASSLAEQGGTEAFF
NA | TRBJ1-3 | TRBV7-2 | many | TGTGCCAGCAGCTTAGTAGTGGGCTCTGGAAACACCATATATTTT | CASSLVVGSGNTIYF
TRBD2 | TRBJ2-2 | TRBV20-1 | NA | TGCAGTGCTAGTACTGGCGGGGGGGTCGGGGAGCTGTTTTTT | CSASTGGGVGELFF
TRBD2 | TRBJ2-5 | TRBV20-1 | NA | TGCAGTGCTAGGGGGTCGCTAGCGGGGCAAGAGACCCAGTACTTC | CSARGSLAGQETQYF
NA | TRBJ2-4 | TRBV28 | NA | TGTGCCAGCAGTTTATCTCGAGGGGGGGGCAAAAACATTCAGTACTTC | CASSLSRGGGKNIQYF
NA | TRBJ1-2 | TRBV7-2 | many | TGTGCCAGCAGCTTTCGTCCGACAGGCGTAGATGGCTACACCTTC | CASSFRPTGVDGYTF
TRBD1 | TRBJ2-7 | TRBV11-1 | many | TGTGCCAGCAGCCCAAGCCGGGACAGGGGGCTGAACTCCTACGAGCAGTACTTC | CASSPSRDRGLNSYEQYF
NA | TRBJ1-1 | TRBV6-6 | few | TGTGCCAGCAGTTACTCCAAAGGACTGAACACTGAAGCTTTCTTT | CASSYSKGLNTEAFF
TRBD2 | TRBJ2-2 | TRBV6-1 | NA | TGTGCCAGCAGGGGGACTAGCGGGGGGAACACCGGGGAGCTGTTTTTT | CASRGTSGGNTGELFF
NA | TRBJ1-4 | TRBV28 | many | TGTGCCAGCAGTTTACCCCAGAATGAAAAACTGTTTTTT | CASSLPQNEKLFF
NA | TRBJ2-3 | TRBV28 | many | TGTGCCAGCATCAAGGGTAGCACTACTGGTACGCAGTATTTT | CASIKGSTTGTQYF
NA | TRBJ1-1 | TRBV6-1 | many | TGTGCCAGCAGGATGGACTTGAACACTGAAGCTTTCTTT | CASRMDLNTEAFF
NA | TRBJ1-6 | TRBV28 | NA | TGTGCCAGCAGTTTACTGGATAAGAATAATTCACCCCTCCACTTT | CASSLLDKNNSPLHF
NA | TRBJ2-2 | TRBV24-1 | few | TGTGCCACCAGTGACTCCGGTACACCCAACACCGGGGAGCTGTTTTTT | CATSDSGTPNTGELFF
TRBD1 | TRBJ1-6 | TRBV5-6 | NA | TGTGCCAGCAGCTTGGTGGGACAGCTTAATAATTCACCCCTCCACTTT | CASSLVGQLNNSPLHF
TRBD1 | TRBJ1-2 | TRBV27 | NA | TGTGCCAGCAGCCGTGGACAGGGTACTCGCTACACCTTC | CASSRGQGTRYTF